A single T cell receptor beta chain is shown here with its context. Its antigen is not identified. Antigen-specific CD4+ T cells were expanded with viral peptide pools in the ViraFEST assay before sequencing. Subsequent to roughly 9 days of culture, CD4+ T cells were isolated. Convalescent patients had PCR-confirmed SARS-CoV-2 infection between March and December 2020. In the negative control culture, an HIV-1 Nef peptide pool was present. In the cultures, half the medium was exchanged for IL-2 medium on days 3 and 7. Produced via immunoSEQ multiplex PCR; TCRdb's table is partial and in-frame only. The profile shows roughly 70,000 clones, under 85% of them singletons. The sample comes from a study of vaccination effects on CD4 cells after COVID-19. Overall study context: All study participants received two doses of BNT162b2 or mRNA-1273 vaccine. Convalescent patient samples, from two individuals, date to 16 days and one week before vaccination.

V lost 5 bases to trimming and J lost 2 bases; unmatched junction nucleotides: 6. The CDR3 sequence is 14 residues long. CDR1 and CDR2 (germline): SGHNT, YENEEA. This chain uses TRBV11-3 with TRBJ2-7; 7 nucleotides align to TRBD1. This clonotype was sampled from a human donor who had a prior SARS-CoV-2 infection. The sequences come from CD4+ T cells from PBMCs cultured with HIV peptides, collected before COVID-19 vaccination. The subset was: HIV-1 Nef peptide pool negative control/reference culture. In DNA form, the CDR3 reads TGTGCCAGCAGCATGGGGACAGATACCTACGAGCAGTACTTC. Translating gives CASSMGTDTYEQYF.